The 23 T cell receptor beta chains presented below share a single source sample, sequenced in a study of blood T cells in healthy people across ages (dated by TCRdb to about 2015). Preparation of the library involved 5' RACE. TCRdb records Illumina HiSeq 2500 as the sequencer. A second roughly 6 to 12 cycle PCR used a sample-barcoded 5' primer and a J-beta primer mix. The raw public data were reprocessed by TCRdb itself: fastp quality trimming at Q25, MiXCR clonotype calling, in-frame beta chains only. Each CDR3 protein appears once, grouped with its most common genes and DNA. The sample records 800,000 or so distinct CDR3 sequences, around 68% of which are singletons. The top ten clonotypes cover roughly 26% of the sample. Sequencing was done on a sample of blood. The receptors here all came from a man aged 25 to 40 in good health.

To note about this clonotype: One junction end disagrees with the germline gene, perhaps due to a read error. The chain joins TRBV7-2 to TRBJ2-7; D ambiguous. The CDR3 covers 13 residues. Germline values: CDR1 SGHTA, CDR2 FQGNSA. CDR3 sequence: CASGLVDAWEQYF. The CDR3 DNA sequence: TGTGCCAGCGGCTTAGTGGACGCTTGGGAGCAGTACTTC.

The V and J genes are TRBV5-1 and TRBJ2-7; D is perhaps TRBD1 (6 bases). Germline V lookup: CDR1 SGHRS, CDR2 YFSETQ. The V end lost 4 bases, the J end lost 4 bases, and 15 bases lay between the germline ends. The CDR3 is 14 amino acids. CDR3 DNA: TGCGCCAGCAGCCACCTGGACAGAGCTTACGAGCAGTACTTC. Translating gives CASSHLDRAYEQYF.

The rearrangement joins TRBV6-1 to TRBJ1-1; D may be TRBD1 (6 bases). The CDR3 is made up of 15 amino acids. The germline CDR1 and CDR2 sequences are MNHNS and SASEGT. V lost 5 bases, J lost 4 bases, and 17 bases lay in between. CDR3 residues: CASSLYRAASTEAFF. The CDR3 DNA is TGTGCCAGCAGTCTTTACAGGGCGGCGTCCACTGAAGCTTTCTTT.

This CDR3 reads CASSLAAGPRNEQFF. CDR3 DNA: TGTGCCAGCAGCTTAGCCGCTGGGCCAAGGAATGAGCAGTTCTTC. The chain recombines TRBV7-8 with TRBJ2-1, with no clear D. The germline V and J ends were trimmed by 0 bases and 7 bases, with 13 bases remaining between them. In germline, CDR1 is SGHVS, CDR2 FQNEAQ. The CDR3 has 15 residues.

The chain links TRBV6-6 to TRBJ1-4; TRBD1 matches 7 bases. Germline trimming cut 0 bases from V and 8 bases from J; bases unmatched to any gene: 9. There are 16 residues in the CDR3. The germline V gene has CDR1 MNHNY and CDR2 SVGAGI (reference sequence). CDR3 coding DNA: TGTGCCAGCAGTTACTCGATTCAGGGGGAAGAGGAAAAACTGTTTTTT. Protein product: CASSYSIQGEEEKLFF.

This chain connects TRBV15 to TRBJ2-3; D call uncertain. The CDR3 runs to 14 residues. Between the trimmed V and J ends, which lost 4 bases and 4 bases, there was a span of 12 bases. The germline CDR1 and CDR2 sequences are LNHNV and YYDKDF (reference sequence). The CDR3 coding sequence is TGTGCCACCAGCAAGGACGTGACCGCAGATACGCAGTATTTT. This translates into CATSKDVTADTQYF. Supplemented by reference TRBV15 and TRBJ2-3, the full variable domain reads DAMVIQNPRYQVTQFGKPVTLSCSQTLNHNVMYWYQQKSSQAPKLLFHYYDKDFNNEADTPDNFQSRRPNTSFCFLDIRSPGLGDTAMYLCATSKDVTADTQYFGPGTRLTVL.

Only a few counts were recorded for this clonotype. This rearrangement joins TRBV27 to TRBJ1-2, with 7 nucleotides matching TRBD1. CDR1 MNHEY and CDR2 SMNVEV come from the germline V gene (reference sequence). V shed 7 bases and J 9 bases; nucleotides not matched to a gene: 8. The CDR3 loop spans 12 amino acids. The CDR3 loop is CASTRDSKRYTF. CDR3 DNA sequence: TGTGCCAGCACTCGGGACAGTAAGCGCTACACCTTC.

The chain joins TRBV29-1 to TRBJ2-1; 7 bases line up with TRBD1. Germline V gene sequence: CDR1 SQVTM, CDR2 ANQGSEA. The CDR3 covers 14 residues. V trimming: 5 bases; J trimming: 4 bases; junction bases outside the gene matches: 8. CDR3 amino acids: CSVSPGTAYNEQFF. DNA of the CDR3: TGCAGCGTTTCCCCCGGGACAGCATACAATGAGCAGTTCTTC.

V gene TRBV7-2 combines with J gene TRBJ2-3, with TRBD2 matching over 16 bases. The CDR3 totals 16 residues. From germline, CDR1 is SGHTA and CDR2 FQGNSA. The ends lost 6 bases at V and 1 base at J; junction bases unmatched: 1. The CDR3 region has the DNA TGTGCCAGCAGAGGGACTAGCGGGGGGGGCACAGATACGCAGTATTTT. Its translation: CASRGTSGGGTDTQYF.

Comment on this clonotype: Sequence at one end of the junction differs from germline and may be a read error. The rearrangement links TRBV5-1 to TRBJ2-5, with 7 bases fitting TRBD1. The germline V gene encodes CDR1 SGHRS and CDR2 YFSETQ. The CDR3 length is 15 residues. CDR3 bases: TGCGCCACCAGCGAGGGGGACAGAATAAGAGAGACCCAGTACTTC. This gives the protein CATSEGDRIRETQYF.

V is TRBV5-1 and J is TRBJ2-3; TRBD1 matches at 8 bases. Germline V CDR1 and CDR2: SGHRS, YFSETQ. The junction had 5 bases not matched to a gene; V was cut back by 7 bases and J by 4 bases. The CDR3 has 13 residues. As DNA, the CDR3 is TGCGCCAGCGGCGCGGACAGGGCAGATACGCAGTATTTT. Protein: CASGADRADTQYF.

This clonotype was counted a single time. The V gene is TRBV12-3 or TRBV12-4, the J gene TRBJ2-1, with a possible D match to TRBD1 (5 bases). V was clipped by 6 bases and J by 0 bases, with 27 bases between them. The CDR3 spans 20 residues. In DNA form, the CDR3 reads TGTGCCAGCAGGGGGATAGGGGTTCCCCTGAACTCTCTCTCCTACAATGAGCAGTTCTTC. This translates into CASRGIGVPLNSLSYNEQFF.

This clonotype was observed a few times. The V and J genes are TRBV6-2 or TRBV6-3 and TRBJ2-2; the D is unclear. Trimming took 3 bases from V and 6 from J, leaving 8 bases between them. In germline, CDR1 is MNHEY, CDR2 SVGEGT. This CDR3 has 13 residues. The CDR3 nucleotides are TGTGCCAGCAGTTATCTTTTGGCCGGGGAGCTGTTTTTT. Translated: CASSYLLAGELFF.

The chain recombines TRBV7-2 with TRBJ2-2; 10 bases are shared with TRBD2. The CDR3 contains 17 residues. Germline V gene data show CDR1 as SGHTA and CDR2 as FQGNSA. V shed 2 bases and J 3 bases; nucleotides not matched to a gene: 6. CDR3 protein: CASSLIPGLADTGELFF. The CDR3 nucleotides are TGTGCCAGCAGCTTAATCCCTGGACTAGCGGACACCGGGGAGCTGTTTTTT.

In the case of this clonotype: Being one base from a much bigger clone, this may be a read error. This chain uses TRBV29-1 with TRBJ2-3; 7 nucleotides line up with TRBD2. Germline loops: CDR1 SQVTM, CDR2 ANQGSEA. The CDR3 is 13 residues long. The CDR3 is CSPPGGEGDAQYF. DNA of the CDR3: TGCAGCCCACCTGGAGGGGAGGGAGATGCGCAGTATTTT.

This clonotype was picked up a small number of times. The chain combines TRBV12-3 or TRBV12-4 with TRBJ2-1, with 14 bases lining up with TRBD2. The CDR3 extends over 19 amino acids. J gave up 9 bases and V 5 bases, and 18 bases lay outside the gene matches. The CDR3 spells CASSPPWTSGGSVSGEQFF. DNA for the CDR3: TGTGCCAGCAGTCCCCCCTGGACTAGCGGGGGGTCGGTTAGTGGTGAGCAGTTCTTC.

In DNA form, the CDR3 reads TGTGCCAGCAGCTACCTTCGGAGAGACAGGGGACAGATTGATACGCAGTATTTT. This sequence encodes CASSYLRRDRGQIDTQYF. V gene TRBV6-5 combines with J gene TRBJ2-3, with TRBD1 matching over 8 bases. CDR1 and CDR2 from the germline V gene are MNHEY and SVGAGI. This CDR3 has 18 amino acids. The V segment lost 6 bases and the J segment 6 bases; nucleotides outside the gene matches: 20.

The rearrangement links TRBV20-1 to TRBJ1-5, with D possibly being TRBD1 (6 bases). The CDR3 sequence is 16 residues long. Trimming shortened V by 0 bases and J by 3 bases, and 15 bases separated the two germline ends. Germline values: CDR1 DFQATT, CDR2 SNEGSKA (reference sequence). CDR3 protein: CSAREVAGGVNQPQHF. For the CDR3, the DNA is TGCAGTGCTAGAGAGGTTGCGGGGGGCGTCAATCAGCCCCAGCATTTT.

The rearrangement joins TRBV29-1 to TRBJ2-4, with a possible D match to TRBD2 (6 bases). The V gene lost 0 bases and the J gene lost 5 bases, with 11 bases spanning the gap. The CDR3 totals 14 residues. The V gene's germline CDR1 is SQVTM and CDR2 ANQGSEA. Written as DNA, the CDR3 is TGCAGCGTTGAAGAAGGCGGGGCTCAAAACATTCAGTACTTC. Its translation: CSVEEGGAQNIQYF.

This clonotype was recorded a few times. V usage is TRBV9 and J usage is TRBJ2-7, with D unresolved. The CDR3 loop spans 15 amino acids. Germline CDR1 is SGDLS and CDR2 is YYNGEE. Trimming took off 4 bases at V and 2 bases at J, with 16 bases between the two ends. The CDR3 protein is CASSPRIAAAYEQYF. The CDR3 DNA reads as TGTGCCAGCAGCCCCCGTATCGCGGCCGCCTACGAGCAGTACTTC.

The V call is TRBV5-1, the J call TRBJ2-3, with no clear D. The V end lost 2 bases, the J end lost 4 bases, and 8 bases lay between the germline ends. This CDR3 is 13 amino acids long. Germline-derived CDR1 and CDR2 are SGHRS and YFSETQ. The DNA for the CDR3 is TGCGCCAGCAGCTTTGGCCAGCCAGATACGCAGTATTTT. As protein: CASSFGQPDTQYF.

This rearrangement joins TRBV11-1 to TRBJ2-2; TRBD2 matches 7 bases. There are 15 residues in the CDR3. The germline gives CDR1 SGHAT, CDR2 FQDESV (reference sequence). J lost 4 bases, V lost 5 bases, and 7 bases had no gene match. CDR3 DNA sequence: TGTGCCAGCAGCCCGGGGGGAGAGTCCACCGGGGAGCTGTTTTTT. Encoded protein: CASSPGGESTGELFF.

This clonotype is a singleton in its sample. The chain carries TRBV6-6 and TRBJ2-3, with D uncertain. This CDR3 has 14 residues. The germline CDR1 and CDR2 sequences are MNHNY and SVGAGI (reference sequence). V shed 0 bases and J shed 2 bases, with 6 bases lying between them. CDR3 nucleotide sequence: TGTGCCAGCAGTTACTCCACCCCCACAGATACGCAGTATTTT. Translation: CASSYSTPTDTQYF.